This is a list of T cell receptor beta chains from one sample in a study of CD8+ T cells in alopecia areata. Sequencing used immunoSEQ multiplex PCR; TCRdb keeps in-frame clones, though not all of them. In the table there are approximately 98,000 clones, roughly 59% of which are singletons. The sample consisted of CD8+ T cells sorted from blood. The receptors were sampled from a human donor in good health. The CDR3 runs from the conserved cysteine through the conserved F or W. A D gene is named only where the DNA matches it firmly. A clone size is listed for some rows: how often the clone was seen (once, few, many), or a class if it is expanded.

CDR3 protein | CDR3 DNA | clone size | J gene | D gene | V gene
CASSTTGYSSYNEQFF | TGTGCCAGTAGCACAACGGGTTACAGCTCCTACAATGAGCAGTTCTTC | . | TRBJ2-1 | . | TRBV19
CASGLDPTGTRQETQYF | TGTGCTAGTGGTTTGGACCCAACCGGGACAAGGCAAGAGACCCAGTACTTC | many | TRBJ2-5 | . | TRBV12-5
CASSQEGGGGGETQYF | TGTGCCAGCAGCCAAGAAGGCGGCGGGGGCGGAGAGACCCAGTACTTC | . | TRBJ2-5 | . | TRBV4-2
CASSSLSGYSDTQYF | TGTGCCAGCAGCTCCCTTTCAGGGTATTCAGATACGCAGTATTTT | . | TRBJ2-3 | . | TRBV28
CSGVGAGSGNEQFF | TGCAGCGGTGTTGGGGCAGGGTCGGGCAATGAGCAGTTCTTC | few | TRBJ2-1 | . | TRBV29-1
CAWGTGDDEKLFF | TGTGCCTGGGGGACAGGGGATGATGAAAAACTGTTTTTT | few | TRBJ1-4 | TRBD1 | TRBV30
CARGTSLSQPTDTQYF | TGTGCCAGAGGGACTAGTTTATCGCAGCCCACAGATACGCAGTATTTT | . | TRBJ2-3 | TRBD2 | TRBV19
CSVEGQGFTDTQYF | TGCAGCGTTGAAGGACAGGGATTCACAGATACGCAGTATTTT | few | TRBJ2-3 | TRBD1 | TRBV29-1
CASSVAGRGGANYGYTF | TGTGCCAGCAGCGTAGCGGGCAGGGGAGGTGCTAACTATGGCTACACCTTC | . | TRBJ1-2 | . | TRBV9
CASSLYFATVYGYTF | TGCGCCAGCAGCTTGTACTTCGCAACAGTCTATGGCTACACCTTC | few | TRBJ1-2 | . | TRBV5-1
CASSLLFTEAFF | TGTGCCAGCAGCTTGTTGTTCACTGAAGCTTTCTTT | . | TRBJ1-1 | . | TRBV5-6
CASSLGQGGTEAFF | TGTGCCAGCAGTTTAGGACAGGGTGGCACTGAAGCTTTCTTT | . | TRBJ1-1 | TRBD1 | TRBV28
CASRIRAEGPDSPLHF | TGTGCCTCCCGAATTAGGGCGGAGGGACCGGATTCACCCCTCCACTTT | few | TRBJ1-6 | . | TRBV19
CATSRDLVTDIYGYTF | TGTGCCACCAGCAGAGATTTAGTAACAGACATCTATGGCTACACCTTC | . | TRBJ1-2 | . | TRBV15
CASSYVWKTQYF | TGTGCCAGCAGTTACGTCTGGAAGACCCAGTACTTC | . | TRBJ2-5 | . | TRBV6-6
CAWSVAVSSPLHF | TGTGCCTGGAGTGTCGCAGTGTCCTCACCCCTCCACTTT | once | TRBJ1-6 | . | TRBV30
CASSPGGLTDTQYF | TGTGCCAGCAGTCCAGGGGGGTTGACAGATACGCAGTATTTT | . | TRBJ2-3 | . | TRBV6-5
CASSLAPEGTFRSNQPQHF | TGTGCCAGCAGCTTAGCTCCAGAAGGGACATTTCGCAGCAATCAGCCCCAGCATTTT | . | TRBJ1-5 | . | TRBV7-2
CSVEVGVVASTEQFF | TGCAGCGTTGAAGTCGGTGTGGTGGCTAGCACTGAGCAGTTCTTC | few | TRBJ2-1 | . | TRBV29-1
CASSFGYSDYGYTF | TGTGCCAGCAGCTTCGGGTATTCCGACTATGGCTACACCTTC | . | TRBJ1-2 | . | TRBV5-6
CSVPFTGRYNEQFF | TGCAGCGTGCCCTTCACAGGGAGGTACAATGAGCAGTTCTTC | few | TRBJ2-1 | . | TRBV29-1
CASSLAINDRVDQHNEQFF | TGTGCCAGCAGCTTAGCTATAAACGACAGGGTCGACCAACACAATGAGCAGTTCTTC | . | TRBJ2-1 | TRBD1 | TRBV11-2
CATSQTVSYEQYF | TGTGCCACCAGTCAAACCGTCTCCTACGAGCAGTACTTC | few | TRBJ2-7 | . | TRBV15
CSVPGGRDTGELFF | TGCAGCGTTCCAGGGGGAAGGGACACCGGGGAGCTGTTTTTT | . | TRBJ2-2 | TRBD1 | TRBV29-1
CASSQAGGAVYEQYF | TGCGCCAGCAGCCAAGCAGGGGGAGCTGTGTACGAGCAGTACTTC | . | TRBJ2-7 | TRBD1 | TRBV4-1
CASSYPGLNTEAFF | TGTGCCAGCAGTTACCCGGGACTGAACACTGAAGCTTTCTTT | . | TRBJ1-1 | . | TRBV6-5
CASSVHPTGHPGYTF | TGTGCCAGCAGTGTACACCCGACAGGGCATCCGGGCTACACCTTC | few | TRBJ1-2 | TRBD1 | TRBV27
CASSGGNSSGRETQYF | TGTGCCAGCAGCGGGGGGAACAGTAGTGGCAGGGAGACCCAGTACTTC | . | TRBJ2-5 | . | TRBV5-6
CASKGGLYNEQFF | TGTGCCAGTAAGGGGGGACTGTACAATGAGCAGTTCTTC | . | TRBJ2-1 | . | TRBV19
CASSQDGLYSYNEQFF | TGTGCCAGCAGCCAAGATGGGCTATACTCCTACAATGAGCAGTTCTTC | . | TRBJ2-1 | . | TRBV14
CASSLVRGYGYTF | TGTGCCAGCAGCTTAGTCCGAGGGTATGGCTACACCTTC | . | TRBJ1-2 | . | TRBV7-9
CASSVAALGSPLHF | TGTGCCAGCAGTGTGGCCGCCCTGGGGTCACCCCTCCACTTT | . | TRBJ1-6 | . | TRBV28
CASSLNFLAGNEQFF | TGTGCCAGCAGTTTAAACTTTCTAGCGGGCAATGAGCAGTTCTTC | . | TRBJ2-1 | TRBD2 | TRBV28
CASREGEQFF | TGTGCCAGCAGGGAGGGTGAGCAGTTCTTC | . | TRBJ2-1 | . | TRBV6-1
CASSVARGAYEQYF | TGTGCCAGCAGTGTGGCGCGGGGGGCCTACGAGCAGTACTTC | few | TRBJ2-7 | TRBD2 | TRBV2
CASSPPTGQHLKETQYF | TGTGCCAGCAGCCCCCCGACGGGACAGCACCTCAAAGAGACCCAGTACTTC | . | TRBJ2-5 | TRBD1 | TRBV13
CASSTRGGLTGELFF | TGTGCCAGCAGTACCCGGGGGGGCCTCACCGGGGAGCTGTTTTTT | . | TRBJ2-2 | TRBD2 | TRBV28
CASSHIQGWNTEAFF | TGTGCCAGCAGCCACATACAGGGTTGGAACACTGAAGCTTTCTTT | . | TRBJ1-1 | . | TRBV11-2
CASRYTSGVAAGELFF | TGTGCCAGCAGATATACTAGCGGGGTAGCTGCCGGGGAGCTGTTTTTT | . | TRBJ2-2 | TRBD2 | TRBV28
CASSLYTNRGYGYTF | TGTGCCAGCAGCTTATACACGAATCGGGGCTATGGCTACACCTTC | . | TRBJ1-2 | . | TRBV5-6
CASRVGQGLFGANVLTF | TGCGCCAGCAGGGTCGGACAGGGACTATTTGGGGCCAACGTCCTGACTTTC | . | TRBJ2-6 | . | TRBV5-1
CASSEWVWSSYNEQFF | TGTGCCAGCAGTGAATGGGTGTGGAGCTCCTACAATGAGCAGTTCTTC | few | TRBJ2-1 | . | TRBV6-1
CASSYPGTANTGELFF | TGTGCCAGCAGTTACCCCGGGACAGCGAACACCGGGGAGCTGTTTTTT | few | TRBJ2-2 | TRBD1 | TRBV6-6
CASSSRETQYF | TGTGCCAGCAGCTCCAGGGAGACCCAGTACTTC | . | TRBJ2-5 | . | TRBV7-9
CSVGLFDEQYF | TGCAGCGTGGGACTTTTCGACGAGCAGTACTTC | . | TRBJ2-7 | . | TRBV29-1
CASSVPSRGPTDTQYF | TGCGCCAGCAGTGTCCCCTCCCGGGGCCCCACAGATACGCAGTATTTT | . | TRBJ2-3 | . | TRBV5-1
CAWSRGTGANVLTF | TGTGCCTGGAGTCGAGGGACTGGGGCCAACGTCCTGACTTTC | . | TRBJ2-6 | . | TRBV30